The 15 T cell receptor beta chains listed next were all sequenced from one sample in a study of cytomegalovirus exposure and HLA in healthy donors. The table came from immunoSEQ multiplex PCR; TCRdb's copy has only in-frame clones and leaves some out. Among some 340,000 clones listed, roughly 87% were seen once. The sequencing sample was made of PBMCs. The receptors originated from a woman under 40 in good health and CMV-seropositive.

The chain recombines TRBV29-1 with TRBJ2-7; TRBD2 aligns across 8 bases. The junction had 7 bases not matched to a gene; V was cut back by 7 bases and J by 2 bases. The V gene's germline CDR1 is SQVTM and CDR2 ANQGSEA. There are 13 residues in the CDR3. The CDR3 spells CSGIAGTTYEQYF. Here the CDR3 DNA reads TGCAGCGGGATAGCGGGAACCACCTACGAGCAGTACTTC.

This rearrangement joins TRBV6-5 to TRBJ1-5; the D gene is possibly TRBD1 (6 bases). CDR3 length equals 14 residues. Trimming cost V 6 bases and J 7 bases, with 16 bases left between them. Germline values: CDR1 MNHEY, CDR2 SVGAGI. CDR3 nucleotide sequence: TGTGCCAGCAGGCCAGAGGGTGGGACACAGCCCCAGCATTTT. Protein: CASRPEGGTQPQHF.

The chain uses TRBV9 and TRBJ1-1, with D possibly TRBD1 on 5 matching bases. This CDR3 comprises 15 residues. Germline V lookup: CDR1 SGDLS, CDR2 YYNGEE. The V end was cut by 0 bases, the J end by 3 bases, with 12 bases between. CDR3 amino acids: CASSVVRGLDTEAFF. The CDR3 bases are TGTGCCAGCAGCGTAGTGAGGGGCCTTGACACTGAAGCTTTCTTT.

This chain joins TRBV7-2 and TRBJ2-1; 14 nucleotides line up with TRBD2. V shed 5 bases, J shed 0 bases, and the junction held 9 bases outside the gene matches. The CDR3 runs 19 residues. Germline-derived CDR1 and CDR2 are SGHTA and FQGNSA. The CDR3 DNA follows: TGTGCCAGCAGCGCGGGACTAGCGGGAGTGTTTGGCTCCTACAATGAGCAGTTCTTC. As protein: CASSAGLAGVFGSYNEQFF. Drawing the rest from reference TRBV7-2 and TRBJ2-1, the complete variable domain is GAGVSQSPSNKVTEKGKDVELRCDPISGHTALYWYRQSLGQGLEFLIYFQGNSAPDKSGLPSDRFSAERTGGSVSTLTIQRTQQEDSAVYLCASSAGLAGVFGSYNEQFFGPGTRLTVL.

The chain is built from TRBV4-3 and TRBJ1-2; D ambiguous. With 0 bases removed from V and 6 bases from J, the gap between germline ends came to 8 bases. This CDR3 spans 13 amino acids. The V gene's germline CDR1 is LGHNA and CDR2 YSLEER. CDR3 DNA: TGCGCCAGCAGCCAAGATGGAGAGAATGGCTACACCTTC. Translating gives CASSQDGENGYTF.

The chain combines TRBV19 with TRBJ2-7, with D possibly being TRBD1 (7 bases). V lost 8 bases to trimming and J lost 2 bases, with 16 bases between them. CDR3 size: 14 residues. Germline CDR1 LNHDA, CDR2 SQIVND (reference sequence). The CDR3 DNA reads TGTGCCAGTCGGGACAGCGGAGGGCCCTACGAGCAGTACTTC. Its protein product is CASRDSGGPYEQYF.

This chain links TRBV6-1 with TRBJ1-2; D remains ambiguous. The CDR3 is 14 amino acids. Germline CDR1 reads MNHNS; CDR2 reads SASEGT. The V gene lost 8 bases and the J gene lost 0 bases, with 13 bases spanning the gap. The CDR3 spells CASWKYPSNYGYTF. CDR3 sequence (DNA): TGTGCCAGCTGGAAGTATCCTTCTAACTATGGCTACACCTTC.

V is TRBV28 and J is TRBJ2-1, with TRBD2 matching 8 bases. The CDR3 spans 14 residues. Germline V gene lookup returns CDR1 MDHEN and CDR2 SYDVKM. The ends lost 7 bases at V and 6 bases at J; junction bases unmatched: 8. CDR3 in DNA: TGTGCCAGCACTCGGGGGGGGGCAAGCAATGAGCAGTTCTTC. Translated: CASTRGGASNEQFF.

This rearrangement joins TRBV4-3 to TRBJ2-7; D call uncertain. This CDR3 region has 15 residues. V lost 0 bases to trimming and J lost 3 bases, with 12 bases between them. CDR1 LGHNA and CDR2 YSLEER come from the germline V gene. CDR3 sequence: CASSQDLTVSYEQYF. DNA of the CDR3: TGCGCCAGCAGCCAAGATCTAACTGTCAGCTACGAGCAGTACTTC.

This chain uses TRBV19 with TRBJ2-2, with 10 positions matching TRBD1. V lost 9 bases and J lost 7; bases outside the gene matches: 8. CDR3 length: 14 residues. Per germline, CDR1 LNHDA and CDR2 SQIVND (reference sequence). CDR3 sequence (DNA): TGTGCCAGCGCTCGACAGGGGGCAAACGGGGAGCTGTTTTTT. Translated: CASARQGANGELFF.

Regarding this clone: Distinct nucleotide sequences in the sample also encode this CDR3. J is TRBJ2-5 and V is TRBV9; 9 nucleotides line up with TRBD1. CDR3 length: 14 amino acids. With V trimmed by 3 bases and J by 1 base, 1 base remained unmatched. Per the germline V gene, CDR1 is SGDLS and CDR2 is YYNGEE. For the CDR3, the DNA is TGTGCCAGCAGCGCGGACAGGGGCCAAGAGACCCAGTACTTC. This sequence encodes CASSADRGQETQYF.

The chain has TRBV19 and TRBJ1-3; D remains unclear. With 2 bases removed from V and 3 bases from J, the gap between germline ends came to 11 bases. The V gene's germline CDR1 is LNHDA and CDR2 SQIVND (reference sequence). This CDR3 has 15 amino acids. DNA of the CDR3: TGTGCCAGTAGTATATTCGTGGGAGTTGGAAACACCATATATTTT. This encodes CASSIFVGVGNTIYF.

The genes are TRBV10-3 and TRBJ2-1, with D possibly being TRBD2 (6 bases). The V end lost 3 bases, the J end lost 2 bases, and 11 bases lay between the germline ends. Per germline, CDR1 ENHRY and CDR2 SYGVKD. The CDR3 runs 15 residues. The CDR3, as DNA: TGTGCCATCAGTGATGGGGGGAGGCCCTACAATGAGCAGTTCTTC. Its translation is CAISDGGRPYNEQFF.

The V gene is TRBV2, the J gene TRBJ2-2; the D is unclear. The germline V and J ends were trimmed by 6 bases and 7 bases, with 9 bases remaining between them. The germline gives CDR1 SNHLY, CDR2 FYNNEI. The CDR3 is 12 residues long. CDR3 in amino acids: CASSSGFGELFF. The CDR3 DNA follows: TGTGCCAGCAGCTCTGGGTTCGGGGAGCTGTTTTTT.

This chain connects TRBV7-6 to TRBJ1-1; D unresolved. Germline V CDR1 and CDR2: SGHVS, FNYEAQ. Trimming took 1 base from V and 1 from J, leaving 16 bases between them. The CDR3 loop spans 17 amino acids. The CDR3 sequence: CASSLEVSPMKNTEAFF. CDR3 DNA: TGTGCCAGCAGCTTAGAGGTCTCCCCCATGAAGAACACTGAAGCTTTCTTT.